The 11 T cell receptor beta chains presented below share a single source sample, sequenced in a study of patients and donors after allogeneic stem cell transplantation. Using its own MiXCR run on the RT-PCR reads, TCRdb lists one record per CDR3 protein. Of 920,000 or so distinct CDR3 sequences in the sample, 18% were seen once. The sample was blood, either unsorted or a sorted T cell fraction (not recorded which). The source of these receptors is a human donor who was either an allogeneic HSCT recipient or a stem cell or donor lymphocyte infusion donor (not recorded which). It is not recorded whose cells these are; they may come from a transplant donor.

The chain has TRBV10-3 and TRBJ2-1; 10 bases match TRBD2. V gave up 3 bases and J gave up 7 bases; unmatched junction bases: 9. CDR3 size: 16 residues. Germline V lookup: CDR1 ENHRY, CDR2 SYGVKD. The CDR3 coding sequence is TGTGCCATCAGTGACATAACAGCGGGAGGGCCTAATGAGCAGTTCTTC. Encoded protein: CAISDITAGGPNEQFF.

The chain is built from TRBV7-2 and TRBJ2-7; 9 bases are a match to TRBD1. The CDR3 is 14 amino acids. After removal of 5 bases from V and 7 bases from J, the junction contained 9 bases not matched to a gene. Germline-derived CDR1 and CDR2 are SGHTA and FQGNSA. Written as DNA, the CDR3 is TGTGCCAGCAGCGGGGGGACAGGGCGGCGGGAGCAGTACTTC. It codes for CASSGGTGRREQYF.

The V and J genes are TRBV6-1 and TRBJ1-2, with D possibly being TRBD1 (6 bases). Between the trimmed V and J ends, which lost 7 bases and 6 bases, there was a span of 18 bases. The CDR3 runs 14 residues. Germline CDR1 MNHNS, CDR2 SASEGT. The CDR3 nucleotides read TGTGCCAGCAAGGGGGGATCGAAGTGGGATGGCTACACCTTC. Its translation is CASKGGSKWDGYTF.

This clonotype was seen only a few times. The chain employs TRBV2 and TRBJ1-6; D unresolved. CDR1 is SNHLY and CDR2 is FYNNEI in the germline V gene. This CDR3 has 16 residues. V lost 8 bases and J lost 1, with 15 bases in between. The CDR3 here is CASAPMGKSYNSPLHF. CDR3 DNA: TGTGCCAGCGCCCCAATGGGGAAATCCTATAATTCACCCCTCCACTTT.

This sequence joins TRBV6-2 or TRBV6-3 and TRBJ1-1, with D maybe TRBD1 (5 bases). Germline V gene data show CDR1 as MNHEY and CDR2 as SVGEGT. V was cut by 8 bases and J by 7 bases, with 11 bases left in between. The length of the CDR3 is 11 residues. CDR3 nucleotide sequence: TGTGCCAGCTCCAGGGTTGGTGAAGCTTTCTTT. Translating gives CASSRVGEAFF.

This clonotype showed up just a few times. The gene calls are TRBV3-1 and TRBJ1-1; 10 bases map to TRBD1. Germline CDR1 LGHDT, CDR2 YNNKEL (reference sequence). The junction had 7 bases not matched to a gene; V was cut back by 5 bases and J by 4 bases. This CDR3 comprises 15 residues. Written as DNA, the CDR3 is TGTGCCAGCAGCTCCCCCGGGACAGGGGTCACTGAAGCTTTCTTT. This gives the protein CASSSPGTGVTEAFF.

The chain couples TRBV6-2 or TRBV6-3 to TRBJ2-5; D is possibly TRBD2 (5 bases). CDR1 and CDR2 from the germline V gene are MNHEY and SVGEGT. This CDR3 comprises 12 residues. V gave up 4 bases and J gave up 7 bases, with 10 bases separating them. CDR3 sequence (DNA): TGTGCCAGCAGTTTAAATGAGGGGACCCAGTACTTC. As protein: CASSLNEGTQYF.

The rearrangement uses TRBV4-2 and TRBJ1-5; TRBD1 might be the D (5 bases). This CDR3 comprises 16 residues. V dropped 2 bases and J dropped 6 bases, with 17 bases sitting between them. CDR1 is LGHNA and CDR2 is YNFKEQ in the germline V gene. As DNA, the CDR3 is TGTGCCAGCAGCCAAATCCCCCAGGGCGGGTCTCAGCCCCAGCATTTT. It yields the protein CASSQIPQGGSQPQHF.

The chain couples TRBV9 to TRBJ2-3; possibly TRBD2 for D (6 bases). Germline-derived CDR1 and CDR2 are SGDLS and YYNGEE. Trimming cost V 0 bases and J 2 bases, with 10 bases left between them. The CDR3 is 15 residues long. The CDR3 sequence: CASSVGGRTTDTQYF. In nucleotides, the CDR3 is TGTGCCAGCAGCGTAGGGGGGAGGACCACAGATACGCAGTATTTT.

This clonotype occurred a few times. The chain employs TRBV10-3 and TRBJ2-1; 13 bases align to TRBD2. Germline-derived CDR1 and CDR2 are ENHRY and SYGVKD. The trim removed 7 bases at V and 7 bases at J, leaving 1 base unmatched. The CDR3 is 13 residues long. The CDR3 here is CAIMGLAGNEQFF. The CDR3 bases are TGTGCCATCATGGGACTAGCGGGGAATGAGCAGTTCTTC.

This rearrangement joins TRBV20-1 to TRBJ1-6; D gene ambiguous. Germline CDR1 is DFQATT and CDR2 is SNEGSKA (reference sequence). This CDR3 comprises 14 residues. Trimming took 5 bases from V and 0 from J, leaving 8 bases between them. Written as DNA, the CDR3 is TGCAGTGCTCCCTTGGGCTCCTATAATTCACCCCTCCACTTT. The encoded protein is CSAPLGSYNSPLHF.